These 26 T cell receptor beta chains originate from one sample sequenced in a study of vaccination and CD4 T cells after COVID-19. Treatment defined: roughly nine-day PBMC culture with coronavirus spike peptide pools or control peptides (ViraFEST assay). No antigen has been assigned to these receptors. Sequenced with the Oncomine TCR Beta short-read assay was DNA taken from cultured CD4+ T cells. TCRdb recomputed calls from the PCR reads with MiXCR, one row per CDR3 protein. Of around 16,000 distinct CDR3 sequences in the sample, roughly 57% are singletons; the top ten hold 9.4%. What was sequenced was CD4+ T cells from blood, cultured in vitro. The receptors here all came from a human donor who had recovered from COVID-19.

The V call is TRBV15, the J call TRBJ2-1, with a weak D call TRBD2 (6 bases). The ends were cut back, 4 bases at V and 11 bases at J, with 21 bases in the middle. The CDR3 has 15 residues. Looked up from germline, CDR1 is LNHNV and CDR2 is YYDKDF (reference sequence). The CDR3 loop is CATSTTRTTLIQQFF. In DNA form, the CDR3 reads TGTGCCACCAGCACGACGCGGACTACCCTCATCCAGCAGTTCTTC.

This clonotype has just a few counts. V and J are TRBV28 and TRBJ2-1, with 10 bases lining up with TRBD2. This CDR3 contains 15 residues. J lost 7 bases, V lost 3 bases, and 6 bases had no gene match. Per germline, CDR1 MDHEN and CDR2 SYDVKM. As DNA, the CDR3 is TGTGCCAGCAGTTTCGTAGCGGGAGGAAAGAATGAGCAGTTCTTC. Encoded protein: CASSFVAGGKNEQFF.

This chain joins TRBV2 and TRBJ1-6, with D unclear. CDR3 length: 13 amino acids. Germline V gene data show CDR1 as SNHLY and CDR2 as FYNNEI. V was clipped by 5 bases and J by 8 bases, with 10 bases between them. Here the CDR3 reads CASSSEGYSPLHF. In nucleotides, the CDR3 is TGTGCCAGCAGTTCGGAAGGGTATTCACCCCTCCACTTT. The full variable domain, completed using reference TRBV2 and TRBJ1-6, is EPEVTQTPSHQVTQMGQEVILRCVPISNHLYFYWYRQILGQKVEFLVSFYNNEISEKSEIFDDQFSVERPDGSNFTLKIRSTKLEDSAMYFCASSSEGYSPLHFGNGTRLTVT.

This clonotype was seen a few times. The gene calls are TRBV20-1 and TRBJ2-3; D possibly uses TRBD1 or TRBD2 (5 bases each). Trimming pared 8 bases from V and 3 bases from J, leaving 9 bases between. Looked up from germline, CDR1 is DFQATT and CDR2 is SNEGSKA (reference sequence). The CDR3 totals 11 residues. CDR3 nucleotides: TGCAGTCTTGAGGGGACAGATACGCAGTATTTT. Translating gives CSLEGTDTQYF.

This chain links TRBV2 with TRBJ1-1; 9 nucleotides align to TRBD1. The CDR3 length is 14 residues. Germline trimming cut 3 bases from V and 4 bases from J; bases unmatched to any gene: 3. Germline CDR1 reads SNHLY; CDR2 reads FYNNEI. This chain's CDR3 is CASSDRQGGTEAFF. The CDR3 DNA reads as TGTGCCAGCAGTGATAGACAGGGGGGCACTGAAGCTTTCTTT.

This chain links TRBV27 with TRBJ1-2; tentatively, D is TRBD1 (5 bases). CDR3 size: 13 residues. V lost 6 bases to trimming and J lost 3 bases, with 11 bases between them. The germline gives CDR1 MNHEY, CDR2 SMNVEV (reference sequence). The CDR3, as DNA: TGTGCCAGCAGCTTGCAGGGAGACTATGGCTACACCTTC. It yields the protein CASSLQGDYGYTF.

This clonotype has a handful of counts. The J gene is TRBJ1-5, the V gene TRBV30; D ambiguous. Germline V gene data show CDR1 as GTSNPN and CDR2 as SVGIG (reference sequence). Trimming pared 5 bases from V and 7 bases from J, leaving 15 bases between. The CDR3 has 13 residues. DNA of the CDR3: TGTGCCTGGGCTTCTCAAGGGAGACAGCCCCAGCATTTT. As protein: CAWASQGRQPQHF.

The chain employs TRBV2 and TRBJ1-2; D ambiguous. The V end lost 3 bases, the J end lost 4 bases, and 3 bases lay between the germline ends. Germline V lookup: CDR1 SNHLY, CDR2 FYNNEI. The CDR3 extends over 11 amino acids. The CDR3: CASSDTYGYTF. DNA for the CDR3: TGTGCCAGCAGTGATACCTATGGCTACACCTTC.

The chain employs TRBV7-9 and TRBJ2-2, with a tentative D call TRBD2 (5 bases). This CDR3 is built from 12 residues. CDR1 and CDR2 (germline): SEHNR, FQNEAQ (reference sequence). V was clipped by 11 bases and J by 6 bases, with 13 bases between them. CDR3 bases: TGTGCCGGCCGTCCCGGGGCCGGGGAGCTGTTTTTT. It codes for CAGRPGAGELFF.

This chain links TRBV4-2 with TRBJ1-1; D uncertain. Trimming shortened V by 4 bases and J by 3 bases, and 21 bases separated the two germline ends. Germline CDR1 is LGHNA and CDR2 is YNFKEQ. CDR3 length equals 17 residues. CDR3 region: CASSPPHSGRWDTEAFF. CDR3 coding DNA: TGTGCCAGCAGCCCACCACACTCGGGGAGGTGGGACACTGAAGCTTTCTTT.

The V gene is TRBV6-7, the J gene TRBJ1-5, with D unresolved. TRBV6-7 is an ORF; its function is uncertain. Deletions cut 0 bases from V and 12 bases from J, with 18 bases between. CDR3 length: 15 amino acids. The CDR3 DNA sequence: TGTGCCAGCAGTTACTCTCAAGCCCAGGAAAAGGTCCAGCATTTT. Translated, it gives CASSYSQAQEKVQHF.

The chain combines TRBV10-2 with TRBJ1-5; D is possibly TRBD1 (6 bases). This CDR3 spans 14 amino acids. Per the germline V gene, CDR1 is WSHSY and CDR2 is SAAADI. V lost 8 bases and J lost 3, with 14 bases in between. The CDR3 nucleotides read TGCGCCAGCGGGGGGACAATAAACAATCAGCCCCAGCATTTT. It is translated as CASGGTINNQPQHF.

This chain connects TRBV6-2 or TRBV6-3 to TRBJ2-7, with TRBD1 matching over 7 bases. The CDR3 spans 16 residues. V trimming: 6 bases; J trimming: 7 bases; junction bases outside the gene matches: 18. Looked up from germline, CDR1 is MNHEY and CDR2 is SVGEGT. CDR3 DNA: TGTGCCAGCAGGCGACGGGACAGCGCTTCTAGGGGAGAGCAGTACTTC. It yields the protein CASRRRDSASRGEQYF.

The chain couples TRBV6-1 to TRBJ2-7; TRBD1 or TRBD2 may be the D gene (7 bases each). The CDR3 spans 13 residues. Per the germline V gene, CDR1 is MNHNS and CDR2 is SASEGT. V was clipped by 6 bases and J by 4 bases, with 13 bases between them. DNA for the CDR3: TGTGCCAGCAGAACAGGGGAGGGATACGAGCAGTACTTC. It specifies CASRTGEGYEQYF.

This clonotype has only a few counts. This rearrangement joins TRBV4-1 to TRBJ1-2; D call uncertain. The CDR3 sequence is 14 residues long. From germline, CDR1 is MGHRA and CDR2 YSYEKL. The V end was cut by 0 bases, the J end by 4 bases, with 9 bases between. The CDR3 reads CASSQEAQSYGYTF. The CDR3, as DNA: TGCGCCAGCAGCCAAGAGGCGCAGTCCTATGGCTACACCTTC.

This clonotype appeared a few times. This chain links TRBV6-5 with TRBJ1-3; 7 bases are a match to TRBD1. V shed 0 bases and J 2 bases; nucleotides not matched to a gene: 1. The CDR3 covers 15 residues. Germline V gene data show CDR1 as MNHEY and CDR2 as SVGAGI. For the CDR3, the DNA is TGTGCCAGCAGTTACTCCGACAGGGCTGGAAACACCATATATTTT. Protein sequence: CASSYSDRAGNTIYF.

The count of this clonotype is one. The junction departs from germline at one end; a sequencing error may be responsible. The J gene is TRBJ1-5, the V gene TRBV5-1, with a tentative D call TRBD1 (5 bases). Germline V gives CDR1 SGHRS, CDR2 YFSETQ. The CDR3 is made up of 17 amino acids. The CDR3 region has the DNA TGCGCCAGCATCTTGGACCCTCGACAGATGATCAATCAGCCCCAGCATTTT. Protein: CASILDPRQMINQPQHF.

The V gene is TRBV24-1, the J gene TRBJ2-1; 12 bases align to TRBD2. Germline CDR1 and CDR2: KGHDR and SFDVKD. V was pared by 1 base and J by 5 bases, with 2 bases of the junction left unmatched. CDR3 length: 16 residues. Here the CDR3 DNA reads TGTGCCACCAGTGATTTAGGACTAGCGGGAAACAATGAGCAGTTCTTC. This translates into CATSDLGLAGNNEQFF.

The rearrangement uses TRBV6-2 or TRBV6-3 and TRBJ1-1; 9 bases agree with TRBD1. The CDR3 is 13 amino acids. V was clipped by 8 bases and J by 3 bases; unmatched bases: 4. Per the germline V gene, CDR1 is MNHEY and CDR2 is SVGEGT. The CDR3 DNA is TGTGCCAGCCGGGACAGGGCCCACACTGAAGCTTTCTTT. Translating gives CASRDRAHTEAFF.

V usage is TRBV2 and J usage is TRBJ1-5; D gene uncertain. The V gene lost 5 bases and the J gene lost 4 bases, with 12 bases spanning the gap. Germline loops: CDR1 SNHLY, CDR2 FYNNEI. This CDR3 has 14 residues. The chain's CDR3 is CASSPGGRNQPQHF. The CDR3 nucleotides read TGTGCCAGCAGTCCCGGAGGCAGAAATCAGCCCCAGCATTTT.

This clonotype was picked up a small number of times. The genes are TRBV20-1 and TRBJ1-3; a weak D match, TRBD1 (6 bases). Germline CDR1 is DFQATT and CDR2 is SNEGSKA (reference sequence). The V end was cut by 3 bases, the J end by 2 bases, with 20 bases between. The CDR3 runs to 17 residues. CDR3 DNA: TGCAGTGCTAGTAGGTGGCAGGGGAGAGAACCTGGAAACACCATATATTTT. Translating gives CSASRWQGREPGNTIYF.

The V and J genes are TRBV30 and TRBJ2-2; 7 nucleotides align to TRBD2. The V gene's germline CDR1 is GTSNPN and CDR2 SVGIG (reference sequence). Trimming cost V 0 bases and J 5 bases; bases outside gene matches: 0. CDR3 length equals 13 residues. The CDR3 is CAWSVGGTGELFF. CDR3 DNA sequence: TGTGCCTGGAGTGTGGGGGGGACCGGGGAGCTGTTTTTT.

This clonotype was found once. V gene TRBV6-5 combines with J gene TRBJ2-6; D ambiguous. The germline CDR1 and CDR2 sequences are MNHEY and SVGAGI. This CDR3 contains 14 residues. V lost 4 bases and J 0 bases, leaving 4 bases between the germline ends. CDR3 in DNA: TGTGCCAGCAGTTGGCTCTCTGGGGCCAACGTCCTGACTTTC. Amino acid sequence: CASSWLSGANVLTF.

This chain joins TRBV4-1 and TRBJ2-1; TRBD2 agrees at 7 bases. Per germline, CDR1 MGHRA and CDR2 YSYEKL. J gave up 6 bases and V 4 bases, and 18 bases lay outside the gene matches. The CDR3 has 18 residues. The CDR3 DNA reads as TGCGCCAGCAGCCCGTCCCCCAGGACTAGAGGGAGGGGCAATGAGCAGTTCTTC. Protein sequence: CASSPSPRTRGRGNEQFF.

This chain connects TRBV11-3 to TRBJ2-1, with D maybe TRBD1 (5 bases). The CDR3 extends over 15 amino acids. Germline V gene lookup returns CDR1 SGHNT and CDR2 YENEEA. V shed 4 bases and J shed 0 bases, with 10 bases lying between them. The CDR3 region has the DNA TGTGCCAGCAGCTCTCGACAGATCTCCTACAATGAGCAGTTCTTC. Encoded protein: CASSSRQISYNEQFF.

The chain joins TRBV19 to TRBJ1-1, with TRBD1 matching 7 bases. This CDR3 has 15 amino acids. Trimming removed 11 bases from V and 1 base from J; junction bases left unmatched: 13. Germline V gene sequence: CDR1 LNHDA, CDR2 SQIVND (reference sequence). This chain's CDR3 is CACLRQGVSNTEAFF. The CDR3 nucleotides are TGTGCCTGTCTTCGACAGGGAGTTTCGAACACTGAAGCTTTCTTT.